Each of the 10 T cell receptor beta chains below was sequenced from the same sample in a study of cytomegalovirus exposure and HLA in healthy donors. 60 Vbeta and 13 Jbeta primers were used in PCR. The data were produced by immunoSEQ multiplex PCR, yet TCRdb's version contains in-frame clones alone and is incomplete. In the table there are roughly 150,000 clones, roughly 9.8% of which are singletons. The specimen was PBMCs. Receptor source: a middle-aged man in good health and CMV-seronegative.

This clone is medium-sized (0.01 to 0.1%) by share. The gene calls are TRBV7-9 and TRBJ2-3; 9 bases are shared with TRBD1. The CDR3 extends over 16 amino acids. V was clipped by 5 bases and J by 0 bases; unmatched bases: 6. CDR1 is SEHNR and CDR2 is FQNEAQ in the germline V gene (reference sequence). The CDR3 sequence is CASSGWTGASTDTQYF. For the CDR3, the DNA is TGTGCCAGCAGCGGATGGACAGGGGCAAGCACAGATACGCAGTATTTT.

V and J are TRBV6-4 and TRBJ2-3; D uncertain. Germline CDR1 and CDR2: MRHNA and SNTAGT. V lost 0 bases to trimming and J lost 8 bases, with 9 bases between them. The CDR3 loop spans 13 amino acids. In nucleotides, the CDR3 is TGTGCCAGCAGTGACTCGAGTAGAATTACGCAGTATTTT. It codes for CASSDSSRITQYF.

This clone was picked up a small number of times. The chain couples TRBV28 to TRBJ1-2; tentative D call: TRBD1 (6 bases). Germline V gives CDR1 MDHEN, CDR2 SYDVKM. The ends were cut back, 6 bases at V and 3 bases at J, with 20 bases in the middle. The CDR3 covers 16 residues. The CDR3 bases are TGTGCCAGCAGGATCTCCGGGACACAAAGTTACTATGGCTACACCTTC. This encodes CASRISGTQSYYGYTF.

The genes are TRBV18 and TRBJ1-1, with D unclear. This CDR3 is built from 12 residues. Germline-derived CDR1 and CDR2 are KGHSH and LQKENI. The V end was cut by 6 bases, the J end by 0 bases, with 5 bases between. The DNA of the CDR3 is TGTGCCAGCTCGCAGTTGAACACTGAAGCTTTCTTT. This translates into CASSQLNTEAFF. The complete variable domain, with remaining parts taken from reference TRBV18 and TRBJ1-1, reads NAGVMQNPRHLVRRRGQEARLRCSPMKGHSHVYWYRQLPEEGLKFMVYLQKENIIDESGMPKERFSAEFPKEGPSILRIQQVVRGDSAAYFCASSQLNTEAFFGQGTRLTVV.

This clone occurred a few times. This rearrangement joins TRBV28 to TRBJ2-2; maybe TRBD2 (5 bases). V was trimmed by 9 bases and J by 6 bases, leaving 23 bases between them. Germline V gene sequence: CDR1 MDHEN, CDR2 SYDVKM. The CDR3 consists of 16 residues. Here the CDR3 DNA reads TGTGCCAGTAGAACTGGACTTTTGGTAGTGCCCGGGGAGCTGTTTTTT. Translation gives CASRTGLLVVPGELFF. The whole variable domain, remainder taken from reference TRBV28 and TRBJ2-2, is DVKVTQSSRYLVKRTGEKVFLECVQDMDHENMFWYRQDPGLGLRLIYFSYDVKMKEKGDIPEGYSVSREKKERFSLILESASTNQTSMYLCASRTGLLVVPGELFFGEGSRLTVL.

This clone has a handful of counts. The J gene is TRBJ2-7, the V gene TRBV7-8; the D gene is possibly TRBD1 (6 bases). Deletions cut 5 bases from V and 1 base from J, with 21 bases between. Germline lookup yields CDR1 SGHVS and CDR2 FQNEAQ. The CDR3 extends over 17 amino acids. The CDR3 sequence is CASSLSLGQGLSYEQYF. CDR3 nucleotide sequence: TGTGCCAGCAGCCTGTCCCTTGGCCAGGGGCTTTCCTACGAGCAGTACTTC.

This clone turned up a few times. V and J are TRBV6-1 and TRBJ1-6; D unresolved. The CDR3 length is 15 residues. The V gene lost 1 base and the J gene lost 5 bases, with 9 bases spanning the gap. Germline V gene lookup returns CDR1 MNHNS and CDR2 SASEGT. CDR3 sequence reads: CASSEVGRDNSPLHF. The DNA for the CDR3 is TGTGCCAGCAGTGAAGTGGGGAGGGATAATTCACCCCTCCACTTT.

This clone showed up just a few times. The J gene is TRBJ1-5, the V gene TRBV7-9, with 7 nucleotides matching TRBD1. The germline gives CDR1 SEHNR, CDR2 FQNEAQ (reference sequence). The CDR3 is made up of 14 amino acids. Losses at the gene ends were 5 bases for V and 4 bases for J; bases not matched to a gene: 5. In nucleotides, the CDR3 is TGTGCCAGCAGCAATTGGACAGGAAATCAGCCCCAGCATTTT. Its protein is CASSNWTGNQPQHF.

The V call is TRBV5-1, the J call TRBJ2-3, with TRBD2 matching 8 bases. CDR3 length: 15 residues. Germline CDR1 and CDR2: SGHRS and YFSETQ. V lost 5 bases and J lost 2; bases outside the gene matches: 7. Here the CDR3 reads CASRREVGNTDTQYF. The CDR3, as DNA: TGCGCCAGCAGGCGGGAGGTCGGGAACACAGATACGCAGTATTTT.

This clone turned up a few times. The chain employs TRBV4-2 and TRBJ2-5; D possibly corresponds to TRBD2 (5 bases). The J call could be wrong; TRBJ2-7 is a better fit for the DNA end. Germline V gene lookup returns CDR1 LGHNA and CDR2 YNFKEQ. This CDR3 has 17 amino acids. CDR3 DNA sequence: TGTGCCAGCAGCCAAGAAGGTGGAGGAGCTAAATCCTACGAGCAGTACTTC. This encodes CASSQEGGGAKSYEQYF.